The source of this T cell receptor beta chain is a study of immune evolution from preneoplasia to lung adenocarcinoma. After removal of 4 bases from V and 5 bases from J, the junction contained 2 bases not matched to a gene. The CDR3 is 13 amino acids. Germline CDR1 KGHSH, CDR2 LQKENI. Using immunoSEQ multiplex PCR, the repertoire was profiled, and TCRdb retains in-frame clones only, with some absent. The table records some 15,000 clones, 81% of them present only once. The sample was FFPE minimally invasive lung adenocarcinoma tissue. The TCR originated in a person in their sixties or seventies with lung adenocarcinoma. The chain links TRBV18 to TRBJ1-1; 9 bases are shared with TRBD1. CDR3 sequence reads: CASSLTGGTEAFF. The CDR3 DNA sequence: TGTGCCAGCTCACTGACAGGGGGGACTGAAGCTTTCTTT.